The 8 T cell receptor beta chains presented below share a single source sample, sequenced in a study of blood T cells in healthy people across ages. Then a second PCR, running about 6 to 12 cycles, was carried out with a sample-barcoded 5' primer and a J-beta primer mix. TCRdb recomputed calls from the 5' RACE reads with MiXCR, one row per CDR3 protein. Of roughly 730,000 distinct CDR3 sequences listed, roughly three fifths were seen once; the top ten hold 25% to 30%. Sequencing was performed on blood. These receptors were taken from a man aged 35-49 years in good health.

V is TRBV28 and J is TRBJ2-3, with D possibly TRBD1 on 6 matching bases. The ends were cut back, 6 bases at V and 4 bases at J, with 29 bases in the middle. Germline V CDR1 and CDR2: MDHEN, SYDVKM. The length of the CDR3 is 19 residues. CDR3 DNA: TGTGCCAGCAGCCTCACATTCATTCCGTTACAGGGAATTGCAGATACGCAGTATTTT. Protein: CASSLTFIPLQGIADTQYF.

The sample holds a few counts of this clonotype. This CDR3 is CASTRGAPTIYNEQFF. The DNA for the CDR3 is TGTGCCAGCACCCGGGGGGCCCCTACGATTTACAATGAGCAGTTCTTC. The rearrangement uses TRBV12-3 or TRBV12-4 and TRBJ2-1; D may be TRBD2 (7 bases). The CDR3 runs to 16 residues. V lost 7 bases to trimming and J lost 4 bases, with 20 bases between them.

This clonotype has only a few counts. The V and J genes are TRBV20-1 and TRBJ1-2; D is uncertain. CDR3 length: 12 amino acids. Trimming pared 3 bases from V and 4 bases from J, leaving 9 bases between. Germline V gene data show CDR1 as DFQATT and CDR2 as SNEGSKA (reference sequence). In nucleotides, the CDR3 is TGCAGTGCTAGTTCGGCGAGCTATGGCTACACCTTC. This sequence encodes CSASSASYGYTF.

There are a few counts of this clonotype. The chain combines TRBV4-1 with TRBJ2-7; TRBD1 agrees at 8 bases. V was clipped by 3 bases and J by 2 bases; unmatched bases: 9. The V gene's germline CDR1 is MGHRA and CDR2 YSYEKL. CDR3 size: 16 residues. The CDR3, as DNA: TGCGCCAGCAGCCAGGAAACCGGGACAGGCGCCTACGAGCAGTACTTC. The encoded protein is CASSQETGTGAYEQYF.

V and J are TRBV20-1 and TRBJ2-3; possible D gene TRBD1, 6 bases. The CDR3 runs 13 residues. The germline V gene encodes CDR1 DFQATT and CDR2 SNEGSKA (reference sequence). Trimming stripped 6 bases from V and 9 bases from J, with 19 bases between. Here the CDR3 reads CSAPPGPQGTQYF. CDR3 sequence (DNA): TGCAGTGCCCCGCCGGGCCCCCAGGGGACGCAGTATTTT.

This chain links TRBV27 with TRBJ2-1; D is unclear. The CDR3 covers 15 residues. Germline CDR1 reads MNHEY; CDR2 reads SMNVEV (reference sequence). V was trimmed by 8 bases and J by 8 bases, leaving 22 bases between them. The CDR3 loop reads CASFPRWLSIHEQFF. The CDR3 DNA is TGTGCCAGCTTCCCCCGGTGGCTTTCAATTCATGAGCAGTTCTTC.

This clonotype appeared once. The chain couples TRBV6-2 or TRBV6-3 to TRBJ2-3, with a weak D call TRBD1 (6 bases). There are 14 residues in the CDR3. CDR1 MNHEY and CDR2 SVGEGT come from the germline V gene. V dropped 7 bases and J dropped 0 bases, with 11 bases sitting between them. The CDR3 DNA sequence: TGTGCCAGCACCGCGACAGGCAGCACAGATACGCAGTATTTT. Amino acid sequence: CASTATGSTDTQYF.

The chain is built from TRBV29-1 and TRBJ2-1, with 10 bases matching TRBD2. With 7 bases clipped from V and 10 bases from J, the junction kept 22 bases outside the gene matches. The CDR3 spans 17 residues. Germline CDR1 is SQVTM and CDR2 is ANQGSEA. CDR3 amino acids: CSDTAKTSGSPRWEQFF. CDR3 nucleotide sequence: TGCAGCGACACAGCCAAGACTAGCGGGTCCCCGCGTTGGGAGCAGTTCTTC.